This T cell receptor (beta chain) was captured in a study of response to subunit inactivated influenza vaccine. There are a few counts of this clonotype. Antigen specificity is unknown. Study results and caveats: With each seasonal influenza vaccination, the authors suggested, few new T cells are recruited.

TCRdb re-called the RT-PCR reads with MiXCR, one entry per CDR3 protein. The sample records about 780,000 distinct CDR3 sequences, under 20% being singletons. Trimming pared 2 bases from V and 1 base from J, leaving 10 bases between. Germline loops: CDR1 SGHRS, CDR2 YFSETQ. There are 14 residues in the CDR3. J is TRBJ2-7 and V is TRBV5-1; D remains ambiguous. The sequencing used PBMCs from blood, collected 5 to 6 days after vaccination. The receptor comes from a man aged 45-65 years who received an inactivated influenza vaccine. The CDR3 sequence is CASSFDSLSYEQYF. The CDR3 DNA sequence: TGCGCCAGCAGCTTCGATAGCTTATCCTACGAGCAGTACTTC.